This TCR beta chain was sequenced in a study of T-cell memory formation after mild COVID-19. CDR3 length: 15 amino acids. V trimming: 1 base; J trimming: 3 bases; junction bases outside the gene matches: 3. In germline, CDR1 is LGHDT, CDR2 YNNKEL (reference sequence). TCR alpha and TCR beta cDNA libraries carrying sample barcodes and UMIs were produced by 5'RACE using constant-segment primers. TCRdb itself ran the 5' RACE reads through MiXCR, one entry per CDR3 protein. In the table there are approximately 89,000 distinct CDR3 sequences, around a quarter of which are singletons. The chain links TRBV3-1 to TRBJ2-7; 10 positions agree with TRBD1. This TCR was sampled from a man aged 18 to 30 who had mild COVID-19 (a few samples of this study predate the infection). Cell type and time point are not known. The material sequenced was PBMCs or a T cell subset sorted from them (not recorded which). The CDR3 here is CASSQGGQGVYEQYF. The DNA for the CDR3 is TGTGCCAGCAGCCAAGGTGGACAGGGGGTCTACGAGCAGTACTTC.